These 28 T cell receptor beta chains were all obtained from the same sample, sequenced in a study of early T cells in non-severe SARS-CoV-2 infection. TCRdb recomputed calls from the 5' RACE reads with MiXCR, one row per CDR3 protein. The sample holds roughly 120,000 distinct CDR3 sequences, more than 13% seen once. The sequenced material came from whole blood. The receptor source for this set is an adult who was a healthcare worker with PCR-confirmed SARS-CoV-2 infection or an uninfected control (not recorded which).

This chain links TRBV6-1 with TRBJ1-6, with D uncertain. The germline V and J ends were trimmed by 2 bases and 2 bases, with 4 bases remaining between them. CDR3 size: 14 residues. Germline V gives CDR1 MNHNS, CDR2 SASEGT. The chain's CDR3 is CASSEQTYNSPLHF. CDR3 nucleotides: TGTGCCAGCAGTGAACAGACCTATAATTCACCCCTCCACTTT.

In its sample, this clonotype was seen a few times. The chain couples TRBV7-3 to TRBJ2-2, with D perhaps matching TRBD1 or TRBD2 (5 bases each). Deletions cut 4 bases from V and 7 bases from J, with 10 bases between. The CDR3 length is 13 residues. The germline V gene encodes CDR1 SGHTA and CDR2 FQGTGA. The CDR3 sequence: CASSYGANGELFF. The CDR3 DNA is TGTGCCAGCAGCTACGGGGCGAACGGGGAGCTGTTTTTT.

This clonotype was counted ten times or more. V is TRBV10-3 and J is TRBJ2-5; 8 positions match TRBD1. The CDR3 runs 13 residues. Germline loops: CDR1 ENHRY, CDR2 SYGVKD. V was clipped by 10 bases and J by 5 bases; unmatched bases: 9. DNA of the CDR3: TGTGCCACCCGGACAGGGAAGAACGAGACCCAGTACTTC. Its protein is CATRTGKNETQYF.

This clonotype was recorded many times. The chain couples TRBV12-3 or TRBV12-4 to TRBJ2-5; the D gene is possibly TRBD1 (5 bases). Trimming stripped 0 bases from V and 7 bases from J, with 15 bases between. This CDR3 comprises 15 residues. Here the CDR3 reads CASSLALTDHRTQYF. The DNA for the CDR3 is TGTGCCAGCAGTTTAGCACTGACAGACCACCGGACCCAGTACTTC.

The chain employs TRBV19 and TRBJ1-1; 9 bases agree with TRBD1. CDR1 LNHDA and CDR2 SQIVND come from the germline V gene (reference sequence). V lost 10 bases, J lost 1 base, and 7 bases stayed unmatched. The CDR3 loop spans 14 amino acids. CDR3 nucleotides: TGTGCCACCAGGGACAGGGATCGGAACACTGAAGCTTTCTTT. Translating it yields CATRDRDRNTEAFF.

This clonotype was counted between two and nine times. The gene calls are TRBV7-8 and TRBJ2-1; D ambiguous. V was trimmed by 6 bases and J by 10 bases, leaving 22 bases between them. The germline V gene encodes CDR1 SGHVS and CDR2 FQNEAQ. The CDR3 length is 15 residues. CDR3 sequence: CASSPSTGKLIEQFF. The CDR3 bases are TGTGCCAGCAGTCCGTCGACTGGGAAATTGATAGAGCAGTTCTTC.

The sample holds a few counts of this clonotype. This chain connects TRBV27 to TRBJ2-7; TRBD1 aligns across 7 bases. V dropped 5 bases and J dropped 2; count of bases not matched to a gene: 9. There are 15 residues in the CDR3. Germline CDR1 reads MNHEY; CDR2 reads SMNVEV (reference sequence). DNA for the CDR3: TGTGCCAGCAGTACTCCGAGGGGGCCCACCTACGAGCAGTACTTC. This translates into CASSTPRGPTYEQYF.

The rearrangement joins TRBV12-3 or TRBV12-4 to TRBJ2-6, with D hard to call. Between the trimmed V and J ends, which lost 6 bases and 0 bases, there was a span of 12 bases. The CDR3 extends over 16 amino acids. This chain's CDR3 is CASRRDGFSGANVLTF. The CDR3 DNA is TGTGCCAGCAGACGCGACGGTTTCTCTGGGGCCAACGTCCTGACTTTC.

The chain combines TRBV29-1 with TRBJ2-2; D may be TRBD1 (6 bases). Trimming took off 0 bases at V and 6 bases at J, with 8 bases between the two ends. Germline V lookup: CDR1 SQVTM, CDR2 ANQGSEA. The CDR3 has 13 amino acids. CDR3 sequence: CSVEDRGAGELFF. CDR3 nucleotides: TGCAGCGTTGAAGACAGGGGAGCCGGGGAGCTGTTTTTT.

The genes are TRBV29-1 and TRBJ2-1, with no clear D. V lost 4 bases, J lost 5 bases, and 3 bases lay in between. Germline V gene sequence: CDR1 SQVTM, CDR2 ANQGSEA. There are 10 residues in the CDR3. This chain's CDR3 is CSVGNNEQFF. The CDR3 DNA sequence: TGCAGCGTTGGGAACAATGAGCAGTTCTTC.

The chain carries TRBV7-3 and TRBJ2-3; a weak D match, TRBD2 (5 bases). In germline, CDR1 is SGHTA, CDR2 FQGTGA. The CDR3 is 14 amino acids. V gave up 2 bases and J gave up 6 bases, with 12 bases separating them. This CDR3 is CASSLEPPGDTQYF. DNA of the CDR3: TGTGCCAGCAGCTTAGAACCACCGGGGGATACGCAGTATTTT.

Ten or more counts support this clonotype. The junction shows a germline mismatch at one end, possibly a read error. J is TRBJ1-1 and V is TRBV5-1; D is unclear. The length of the CDR3 is 13 residues. Per germline, CDR1 SGHRS and CDR2 YFSETQ. The CDR3 DNA reads TGTGCCAGCAGCTTAGAAATGAACACTGAAGCTTTCTTT. Protein product: CASSLEMNTEAFF.

The chain carries TRBV4-2 and TRBJ2-1; weak D call: TRBD2 (7 bases). In germline, CDR1 is LGHNA, CDR2 YNFKEQ. The V and J ends lost 1 base and 9 bases respectively, with 13 bases between them. CDR3 length equals 14 residues. This CDR3 is CASSQGTAGAEQFF. CDR3 sequence (DNA): TGTGCCAGCAGCCAAGGAACGGCGGGGGCTGAGCAGTTCTTC.

This clonotype was observed many times. The chain joins TRBV13 to TRBJ2-7; 8 positions agree with TRBD1. This CDR3 is built from 13 residues. Germline CDR1 reads PRHDT; CDR2 reads FYEKMQ (reference sequence). The ends lost 5 bases at V and 5 bases at J; junction bases unmatched: 5. CDR3 nucleotide sequence: TGTGCCAGCAGCCTGCGACAGGGGCACGAGCAGTACTTC. This sequence encodes CASSLRQGHEQYF.

V is TRBV7-2 and J is TRBJ2-7; TRBD1 matches at 9 bases. Trimming removed 1 base from V and 6 bases from J; junction bases left unmatched: 10. The germline gives CDR1 SGHTA, CDR2 FQGNSA. This CDR3 comprises 16 residues. The CDR3: CASSLVAGTGWGEQYF. As DNA, the CDR3 is TGTGCCAGCAGCTTAGTGGCCGGGACAGGGTGGGGCGAGCAGTACTTC.

The chain recombines TRBV20-1 with TRBJ2-5, with D tentatively TRBD1 (5 bases). Trimming cost V 6 bases and J 4 bases, with 15 bases left between them. Germline V gene data show CDR1 as DFQATT and CDR2 as SNEGSKA (reference sequence). This CDR3 is 13 amino acids long. This chain's CDR3 is CSAPWAGRETQYF. The CDR3 coding sequence is TGCAGTGCCCCGTGGGCAGGGCGAGAGACCCAGTACTTC.

The chain recombines TRBV20-1 with TRBJ1-6; perhaps TRBD1 as D (5 bases). The CDR3 has 13 residues. V lost 2 bases to trimming and J lost 10 bases, with 12 bases between them. Germline V gives CDR1 DFQATT, CDR2 SNEGSKA (reference sequence). The CDR3 sequence: CSARQGIRSPLHF. In DNA, the CDR3 is TGCAGTGCTAGACAGGGAATCAGGTCACCCCTCCACTTT.

The chain is built from TRBV7-8 and TRBJ2-3; D is ambiguous. CDR1 is SGHVS and CDR2 is FQNEAQ in the germline V gene. V was pared by 1 base and J by 1 base, with 9 bases between. The CDR3 runs 15 residues. In DNA, the CDR3 is TGTGCCAGCAGCTTAGGACGACCGGGCACAGATACGCAGTATTTT. Residues: CASSLGRPGTDTQYF.

This clonotype has only a few counts. The chain joins TRBV20-1 to TRBJ2-7; 10 bases match TRBD1. CDR3 length equals 13 residues. Germline-derived CDR1 and CDR2 are DFQATT and SNEGSKA (reference sequence). J lost 3 bases, V lost 5 bases, and 4 bases had no gene match. The DNA of the CDR3 is TGCAGTGCTTCAAGGACAGGGGGCTACGAGCAGTACTTC. Its translation: CSASRTGGYEQYF.

This clonotype was counted a few times. The rearrangement joins TRBV7-9 to TRBJ2-3, with a tentative D call TRBD2 (5 bases). Deletions cut 5 bases from V and 2 bases from J, with 17 bases between. The germline V gene encodes CDR1 SEHNR and CDR2 FQNEAQ (reference sequence). This CDR3 has 16 residues. CDR3 region: CASSPRLRETTDTQYF. The CDR3 coding sequence is TGTGCCAGCAGCCCCAGGTTAAGGGAGACCACAGATACGCAGTATTTT.

This clonotype was counted many times. This chain uses TRBV12-5 with TRBJ2-3; perhaps TRBD1 as D (6 bases). CDR1 and CDR2 (germline): LGHNT, FRNRAP. V lost 7 bases and J lost 2, with 19 bases in between. There are 16 residues in the CDR3. This chain's CDR3 is CASDDRTGFLTDTQYF. CDR3 bases: TGTGCTAGTGACGACCGTACAGGGTTCCTCACAGATACGCAGTATTTT.

The chain couples TRBV12-3 or TRBV12-4 to TRBJ2-7; 8 bases agree with TRBD1. The ends lost 5 bases at V and 2 bases at J; junction bases unmatched: 11. There are 16 residues in the CDR3. CDR3 sequence (DNA): TGTGCCAGCAGTCCCCAGCCCGGGACAGGTACCTACGAGCAGTACTTC. The encoded protein is CASSPQPGTGTYEQYF.

This clonotype was counted only a few times. Here the CDR3 DNA reads TGCAGTGTCCGGACGTGGCCCTACAATGAGCAGTTCTTC. The encoded protein is CSVRTWPYNEQFF. The genes are TRBV20-1 and TRBJ2-1, with D unresolved. The CDR3 extends over 13 amino acids. V was trimmed by 7 bases and J by 2 bases, leaving 12 bases between them. CDR1 is DFQATT and CDR2 is SNEGSKA in the germline V gene (reference sequence).

J is TRBJ2-5 and V is TRBV11-2, with D possibly called TRBD1 or TRBD2 (5 bases each). This CDR3 spans 16 amino acids. Germline CDR1 SGHAT, CDR2 FQNNGV. Trimming cost V 5 bases and J 4 bases, with 20 bases left between them. CDR3 in DNA: TGTGCCAGCAGCGCCAGAGGGGTCACTGGAGCAGAGACCCAGTACTTC. Its translation is CASSARGVTGAETQYF.

This clonotype was observed a handful of times. The V gene is TRBV10-3, the J gene TRBJ2-3; D might be TRBD2 (6 bases). Trimming took 3 bases from V and 2 from J, leaving 12 bases between them. The germline CDR1 and CDR2 sequences are ENHRY and SYGVKD. This CDR3 is 15 amino acids long. Written as DNA, the CDR3 is TGTGCCATCAGTGATTCCGGGACTCCCACAGATACGCAGTATTTT. Its translation: CAISDSGTPTDTQYF.

The V call is TRBV12-3 or TRBV12-4, the J call TRBJ1-1; D is perhaps TRBD1 (5 bases). Trimming stripped 7 bases from V and 1 base from J, with 16 bases between. There are 15 residues in the CDR3. The CDR3 DNA is TGTGCCAGCACCTCCGCCGGGACGGGGAACACTGAAGCTTTCTTT. Translation gives CASTSAGTGNTEAFF.

The rearrangement links TRBV3-1 to TRBJ1-2; no reliable D call. The V gene lost 1 base and the J gene lost 8 bases, with 8 bases spanning the gap. Germline lookup yields CDR1 LGHDT and CDR2 YNNKEL (reference sequence). The CDR3 consists of 12 residues. CDR3 in DNA: TGTGCCAGCAGCCAAGGAGTAGGAGGCTACACCTTC. Translation: CASSQGVGGYTF. Using reference TRBV3-1 and TRBJ1-2 for the parts outside the CDR3, the full variable domain is DTAVSQTPKYLVTQMGNDKSIKCEQNLGHDTMYWYKQDSKKFLKIMFSYNNKELIINETVPNRFSPKSPDKAHLNLHINSLELGDSAVYFCASSQGVGGYTFGSGTRLTVV.

This clonotype was recorded a few times. The chain recombines TRBV10-2 with TRBJ1-1; D gene unclear. Germline V gene lookup returns CDR1 WSHSY and CDR2 SAAADI. The V gene lost 4 bases and the J gene lost 1 base, with 13 bases spanning the gap. CDR3 length: 15 amino acids. CDR3 sequence (DNA): TGCGCCAGCAGTGTTGACTCATCTGGGAACACTGAAGCTTTCTTT. Encoded protein: CASSVDSSGNTEAFF.